The entry below gives a single T cell receptor (beta chain) sequence along with its context. The sample belongs to a study of regulatory T cells in long-lasting Graves disease. The time point was: persistent/refractory GD, antithyroid drugs over 5 years with positive TRAb. PBMCs provided the RNA from which the TCR library was made. Arm-PCR of CDR3 regions with iRepertoire HTBI primers generated TCR beta libraries. Per the original methods: The samples yielded about 60 TRBV and roughly 15 TRBJ segments. In TCRdb, the multiplex PCR reads were re-called with MiXCR into one record per CDR3 protein. The V and J calls here are based on TCRdb, not the publication. The sample comprises about 460,000 distinct CDR3 sequences, roughly 22% of which are singletons, and under 15% rests with the top ten. This CDR3 spans 16 amino acids. Germline V CDR1 and CDR2: MNHNS, SASEGT. V shed 4 bases and J 2 bases; nucleotides not matched to a gene: 3.

V and J are TRBV6-1 and TRBJ2-1, with 12 bases lining up with TRBD2. The receptor was isolated from a female donor with Graves disease. Specimen: peripheral blood mononuclear cells (PBMCs), collected when the disease was refractory, from a patient treated with antithyroid drugs. Here the CDR3 reads CASSGLAGVTYNEQFF. For the CDR3, the DNA is TGTGCCAGCAGTGGACTAGCGGGGGTTACCTACAATGAGCAGTTCTTC.